The T cell receptor beta chain under discussion was sequenced for a study of T cell responses to AZD1222 COVID-19 vaccine. General study results and limits: Most donors were white British, females outnumbered males, and clonal diversity was possibly underestimated. Reportedly, nearly half the spike-specific TCRs target unmutated variant regions. Researchers report vaccine-associated CD4 TCRs spanning spike, with dominance at 160-218 and 743-854.

Germline CDR1 is LNHDA and CDR2 is SQIVND (reference sequence). The CDR3 covers 16 residues. Trimming removed 7 bases from V and 2 bases from J, with 15 bases in between. Second doses that came at about 4 or about 12 weeks were put together. As for this clone: The antigen remains undetermined.

Using immunoSEQ multiplex PCR, the repertoire was profiled, and TCRdb retains in-frame clones only, with some absent. This sample has around 110,000 clones, with roughly 92% found just once. Here the sequenced sample was peripheral blood, taken 28 days after the second AZD1222 dose. The chain links TRBV19 to TRBJ2-6, with a weak D call TRBD1 (5 bases). The source of this sequence is an adult who received the AZD1222 COVID-19 vaccine. DNA for the CDR3: TGTGCCAGTATAGAGAGGACACACACTGGGGCCAACGTCCTGACTTTC. It yields the protein CASIERTHTGANVLTF.